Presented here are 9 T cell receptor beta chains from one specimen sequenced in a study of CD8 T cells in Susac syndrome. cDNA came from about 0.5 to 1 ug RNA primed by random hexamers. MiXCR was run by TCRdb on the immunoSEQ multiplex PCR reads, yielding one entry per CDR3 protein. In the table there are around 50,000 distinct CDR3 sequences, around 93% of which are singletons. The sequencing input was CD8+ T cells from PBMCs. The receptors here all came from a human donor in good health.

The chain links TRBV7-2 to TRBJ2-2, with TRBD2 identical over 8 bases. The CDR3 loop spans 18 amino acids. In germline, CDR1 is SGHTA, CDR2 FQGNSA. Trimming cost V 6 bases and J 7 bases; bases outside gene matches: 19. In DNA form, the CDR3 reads TGTGCCAGCAGTGCAGCTGTTGGTACTAGCGGCTATGACGGGGAGCTGTTTTTT. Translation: CASSAAVGTSGYDGELFF.

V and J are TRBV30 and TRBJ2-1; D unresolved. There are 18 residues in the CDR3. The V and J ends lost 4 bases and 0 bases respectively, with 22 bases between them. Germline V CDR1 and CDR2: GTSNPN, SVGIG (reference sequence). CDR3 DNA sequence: TGTGCCTGGACCGAACGAGAGCCCGGAATGAGCTCCTACAATGAGCAGTTCTTC. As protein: CAWTEREPGMSSYNEQFF. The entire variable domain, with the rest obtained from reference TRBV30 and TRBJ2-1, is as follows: SQTIHQWPATLVQPVGSPLSLECTVEGTSNPNLYWYRQAAGRGLQLLFYSVGIGQISSEVPQNLSASRPQDRQFILSSKKLLLSDSGFYLCAWTEREPGMSSYNEQFFGPGTRLTVL.

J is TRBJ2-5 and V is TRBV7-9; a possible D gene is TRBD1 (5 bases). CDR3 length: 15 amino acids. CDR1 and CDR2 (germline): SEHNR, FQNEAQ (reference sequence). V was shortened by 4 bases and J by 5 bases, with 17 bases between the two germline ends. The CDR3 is CASSSGKAGAETQYF. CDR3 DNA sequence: TGTGCCAGCAGCTCTGGGAAGGCTGGGGCGGAGACCCAGTACTTC.

CDR3 residues: CASTTGGGPYNEQFF. CDR3 coding DNA: TGTGCCAGCACCACAGGGGGGGGGCCCTACAATGAGCAGTTCTTC. The rearrangement links TRBV7-9 to TRBJ2-1, with a tentative D call TRBD1 (8 bases). Deletions cut 7 bases from V and 2 bases from J, with 15 bases between. The CDR3 covers 15 residues. Germline V gene data show CDR1 as SEHNR and CDR2 as FQNEAQ (reference sequence).

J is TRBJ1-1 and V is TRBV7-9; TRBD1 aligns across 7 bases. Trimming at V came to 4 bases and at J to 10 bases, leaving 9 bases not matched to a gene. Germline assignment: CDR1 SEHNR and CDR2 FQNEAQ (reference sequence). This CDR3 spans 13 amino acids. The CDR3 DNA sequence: TGTGCCAGCAGCTCCACAGGGGCTGTCGGAGCTTTCTTT. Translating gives CASSSTGAVGAFF.

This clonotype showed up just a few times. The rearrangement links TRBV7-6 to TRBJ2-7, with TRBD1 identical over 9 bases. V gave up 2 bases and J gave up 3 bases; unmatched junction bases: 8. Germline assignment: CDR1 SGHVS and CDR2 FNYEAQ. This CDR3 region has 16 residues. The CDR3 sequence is CASSLSPGQGYYEQYF. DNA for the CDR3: TGTGCCAGCAGCTTATCCCCGGGACAGGGATACTACGAGCAGTACTTC.

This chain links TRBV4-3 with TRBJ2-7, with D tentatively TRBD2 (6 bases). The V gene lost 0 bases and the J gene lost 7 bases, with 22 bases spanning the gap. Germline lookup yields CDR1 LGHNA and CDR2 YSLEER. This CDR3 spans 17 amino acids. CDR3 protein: CASSQDRTGTGRREQYF. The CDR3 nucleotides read TGCGCCAGCAGCCAAGATCGAACCGGGACTGGGCGGCGGGAGCAGTACTTC.

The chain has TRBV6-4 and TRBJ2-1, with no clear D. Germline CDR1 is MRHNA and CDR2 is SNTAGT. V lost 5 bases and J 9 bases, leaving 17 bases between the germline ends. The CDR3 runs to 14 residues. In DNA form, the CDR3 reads TGTGCCAGCAGTCCTACCCCGGAGAAGGTTGAGCAGTTCTTC. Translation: CASSPTPEKVEQFF.

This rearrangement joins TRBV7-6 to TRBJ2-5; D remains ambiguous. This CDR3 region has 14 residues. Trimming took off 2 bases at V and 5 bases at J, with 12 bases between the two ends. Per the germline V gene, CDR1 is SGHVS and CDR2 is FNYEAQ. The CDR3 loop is CASSLNENVETQYF. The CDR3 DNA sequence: TGTGCCAGCAGCTTAAACGAGAATGTGGAGACCCAGTACTTC. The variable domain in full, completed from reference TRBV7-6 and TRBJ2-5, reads GAGVSQSPRYKVTKRGQDVALRCDPISGHVSLYWYRQALGQGPEFLTYFNYEAQQDKSGLPNDRFSAERPEGSISTLTIQRTEQRDSAMYRCASSLNENVETQYFGPGTRLLVL.